What follows are 30 T cell receptor beta chains derived from one specimen sequenced in a study of blood T cell repertoires in COVID-19. Sequencing used immunoSEQ multiplex PCR; TCRdb keeps in-frame clones, though not all of them. The table lists tens of thousands of clones, around 83% of them singletons, with just under 25% in the top ten. The source material was peripheral blood. These receptors all stem from a man aged 55 to 69 with acute or convalescent COVID-19.

The chain links TRBV5-1 to TRBJ1-3; maybe TRBD1 (5 bases). Germline V gives CDR1 SGHRS, CDR2 YFSETQ. The CDR3 sequence is 14 residues long. V lost 2 bases and J 2 bases, leaving 8 bases between the germline ends. The CDR3, as DNA: TGCGCCAGCAGCTTTGACAGAGCTGGAAACACCATATATTTT. It translates to CASSFDRAGNTIYF.

The V and J genes are TRBV19 and TRBJ2-2; 8 bases match TRBD1. Germline values: CDR1 LNHDA, CDR2 SQIVND (reference sequence). Germline trimming cut 8 bases from V and 1 base from J; bases unmatched to any gene: 9. There are 16 residues in the CDR3. Written as DNA, the CDR3 is TGTGCCAGTTCCCCGGACAGGGTAATGAACACCGGGGAGCTGTTTTTT. It specifies CASSPDRVMNTGELFF.

This rearrangement joins TRBV18 to TRBJ1-1; no firm D call. Germline CDR1 KGHSH, CDR2 LQKENI. The CDR3 loop spans 13 amino acids. Trimming cost V 3 bases and J 2 bases, with 7 bases left between them. The CDR3 spells CASSPGQNTEAFF. CDR3 sequence (DNA): TGTGCCAGCTCACCGGGCCAAAACACTGAAGCTTTCTTT.

The rearrangement links TRBV18 to TRBJ1-1; D uncertain. V lost 8 bases and J lost 1, with 11 bases in between. Germline lookup yields CDR1 KGHSH and CDR2 LQKENI. The CDR3 runs 13 residues. The CDR3 coding sequence is TGTGCCAGCACAACCACGCCGAACACTGAAGCTTTCTTT. As protein: CASTTTPNTEAFF.

The genes are TRBV19 and TRBJ1-5; D is undetermined. V was cut by 8 bases and J by 0 bases, with 5 bases left in between. CDR3 length equals 12 residues. Germline V gives CDR1 LNHDA, CDR2 SQIVND (reference sequence). Here the CDR3 DNA reads TGTGCCAGTGCGTATAGCAATCAGCCCCAGCATTTT. Encoded protein: CASAYSNQPQHF.

The chain uses TRBV5-6 and TRBJ1-4; D is perhaps TRBD1 (5 bases). Germline CDR1 reads SGHDT; CDR2 reads YYEEEE. V gave up 0 bases and J gave up 14 bases, with 11 bases separating them. The CDR3 runs 12 residues. Written as DNA, the CDR3 is TGTGCCAGCAGCTTGGTGGGGACTGATCTGTTTTTT. This encodes CASSLVGTDLFF.

The chain uses TRBV6-6 and TRBJ1-3; unclear D gene. Germline V gene lookup returns CDR1 MNHNY and CDR2 SVGAGI (reference sequence). Trimming left V 2 bases short and J 4 bases short, with 12 bases between. The CDR3 runs to 15 residues. CDR3 bases: TGTGCCAGCAGTTACGGTTACGGGGTGGGAAACACCATATATTTT. Translated: CASSYGYGVGNTIYF.

The chain links TRBV9 to TRBJ2-2; TRBD1 agrees at 7 bases. Germline lookup yields CDR1 SGDLS and CDR2 YYNGEE. V trimming: 3 bases; J trimming: 6 bases; junction bases outside the gene matches: 5. There are 14 residues in the CDR3. The CDR3: CASSDNTGAGELFF. The CDR3 region has the DNA TGTGCCAGCAGCGATAATACAGGGGCCGGGGAGCTGTTTTTT.

The V gene is TRBV3-1 (or the pseudogene TRBV3-2), the J gene TRBJ1-1, with D tentatively TRBD1 (6 bases). The CDR3 loop spans 13 amino acids. V lost 4 bases and J lost 5, with 11 bases in between. Germline V CDR1 and CDR2: LGHDT, YNNKEL (reference sequence). CDR3 nucleotide sequence: TGTGCCAGCAGCCGACAGGAGAAGACTGAAGCTTTCTTT. Translation gives CASSRQEKTEAFF.

This clone occurred once. This rearrangement joins TRBV29-1 to TRBJ2-2; the D is unclear. This CDR3 spans 12 amino acids. Germline-derived CDR1 and CDR2 are SQVTM and ANQGSEA. Between the trimmed V and J ends, which lost 3 bases and 1 base, there was a span of 3 bases. The chain's CDR3 is CSVDGNTGELFF. CDR3 nucleotide sequence: TGCAGCGTTGACGGGAACACCGGGGAGCTGTTTTTT.

The chain couples TRBV7-2 to TRBJ1-2, with D possibly being TRBD1 (6 bases). The CDR3 is 17 residues long. The ends were cut back, 3 bases at V and 3 bases at J, with 20 bases in the middle. The germline CDR1 and CDR2 sequences are SGHTA and FQGNSA. The CDR3 nucleotides are TGTGCCAGCAGCTTTTACTCCGTGGGGGCGGGGGACTATGGCTACACCTTC. It specifies CASSFYSVGAGDYGYTF.

The chain combines TRBV6-6 with TRBJ1-5; a weak D match, TRBD1 (5 bases). The CDR3 runs to 15 residues. V dropped 8 bases and J dropped 4 bases, with 18 bases sitting between them. Germline V gives CDR1 MNHNY, CDR2 SVGAGI (reference sequence). The CDR3 DNA reads TGTGCCAGCGGGGCCGGGAGAGCCCTAAATCAGCCCCAGCATTTT. Translating gives CASGAGRALNQPQHF.

The chain combines TRBV29-1 with TRBJ2-7; a possible D gene is TRBD2 (6 bases). The CDR3 runs 13 residues. CDR1 is SQVTM and CDR2 is ANQGSEA in the germline V gene. V was pared by 1 base and J by 5 bases, with 12 bases between. The chain's CDR3 is CSVEVPPGDEQYF. The CDR3 nucleotides are TGCAGCGTTGAAGTTCCCCCGGGGGACGAGCAGTACTTC.

The rearrangement uses TRBV11-3 and TRBJ1-5, with TRBD1 identical over 7 bases. Germline assignment: CDR1 SGHNT and CDR2 YENEEA. The CDR3 spans 18 residues. The V segment lost 0 bases and the J segment 0 bases; nucleotides outside the gene matches: 8. CDR3 in DNA: TGTGCCAGCAGCTTAGACCCTTCCGGGACAGTTAGCAATCAGCCCCAGCATTTT. Translation gives CASSLDPSGTVSNQPQHF.

V is TRBV6-4 and J is TRBJ2-1; 10 bases fit TRBD2. Germline values: CDR1 MRHNA, CDR2 SNTAGT. The V and J ends lost 0 bases and 9 bases, in that order; junction bases with no gene match: 5. The CDR3 extends over 15 amino acids. The CDR3 sequence: CASSDSSGGAGEQFF. Here the CDR3 DNA reads TGTGCCAGCAGTGACTCAAGCGGGGGGGCCGGTGAGCAGTTCTTC.

The rearrangement uses TRBV28 and TRBJ2-7, with TRBD2 matching over 8 bases. V lost 6 bases to trimming and J lost 4 bases; unmatched junction nucleotides: 5. CDR3 length equals 13 residues. CDR1 MDHEN and CDR2 SYDVKM come from the germline V gene. CDR3 amino acids: CASRGGGTYEQYF. CDR3 DNA: TGTGCCAGCAGGGGCGGGGGGACTTACGAGCAGTACTTC.

The J gene is TRBJ1-4, the V gene TRBV11-2; 9 bases are shared with TRBD1. The CDR3 contains 15 residues. V shed 6 bases, J shed 5 bases, and the junction held 7 bases outside the gene matches. The germline V gene has CDR1 SGHAT and CDR2 FQNNGV. The CDR3 DNA is TGTGCCAGCAGGAGGGACAGGGTGGTAAATGAAAAACTGTTTTTT. Translation gives CASRRDRVVNEKLFF. Full variable domain (rest looked up from reference TRBV11-2 and TRBJ1-4): EAGVAQSPRYKIIEKRQSVAFWCNPISGHATLYWYQQILGQGPKLLIQFQNNGVVDDSQLPKDRFSAERLKGVDSTLKIQPAKLEDSAVYLCASRRDRVVNEKLFFGSGTQLSVL.

The rearrangement uses TRBV20-1 and TRBJ1-2; no clear D. The CDR3 spans 8 residues. Germline-derived CDR1 and CDR2 are DFQATT and SNEGSKA (reference sequence). The CDR3 here is CMPQDSTF. The CDR3 DNA reads TGCATGCCCCAGGATTCCACCTTC.

The rearrangement joins TRBV7-2 to TRBJ1-1, with 10 nucleotides matching TRBD1. The junction had 14 bases not matched to a gene; V was cut back by 6 bases and J by 7 bases. This CDR3 comprises 16 residues. CDR1 and CDR2 (germline): SGHTA, FQGNSA. The CDR3 bases are TGTGCCAGCAGTTCCGGGACAGGGGCTGTCCGAGGTGAAGCTTTCTTT. Its protein product is CASSSGTGAVRGEAFF.

The V gene is TRBV7-9, the J gene TRBJ1-5; TRBD1 matches 8 bases. CDR1 and CDR2 from the germline V gene are SEHNR and FQNEAQ (reference sequence). There are 17 residues in the CDR3. The V segment lost 5 bases and the J segment 0 bases; nucleotides outside the gene matches: 9. CDR3 amino acids: CASSGGQGSISNQPQHF. CDR3 in DNA: TGTGCCAGCAGCGGTGGACAGGGATCGATTAGCAATCAGCCCCAGCATTTT.

The V call is TRBV5-6, the J call TRBJ1-2, with D perhaps matching TRBD1 (6 bases). Per germline, CDR1 SGHDT and CDR2 YYEEEE. V was pared by 4 bases and J by 7 bases, with 14 bases between. The CDR3 consists of 13 residues. Written as DNA, the CDR3 is TGTGCCAGCAGCCGGGTGAGCAGGGGTGGCTACACCTTC. Translated: CASSRVSRGGYTF.

This rearrangement joins TRBV27 to TRBJ1-2, with D perhaps TRBD1 (6 bases). Deletions cut 2 bases from V and 5 bases from J, with 6 bases between. The germline CDR1 and CDR2 sequences are MNHEY and SMNVEV (reference sequence). CDR3 length: 12 residues. The CDR3 DNA reads as TGTGCCAGCAGTTTAAGGGGGTATGGCTACACCTTC. Protein product: CASSLRGYGYTF.

This chain uses TRBV9 with TRBJ2-1; 8 bases agree with TRBD2. CDR1 SGDLS and CDR2 YYNGEE come from the germline V gene. CDR3 size: 15 residues. Losses at the gene ends were 5 bases for V and 0 bases for J; bases not matched to a gene: 4. The CDR3 loop is CASSRGGSSYNEQFF. The CDR3 DNA reads as TGTGCCAGCAGTCGGGGGGGAAGCTCCTACAATGAGCAGTTCTTC.

This chain connects TRBV18 to TRBJ1-5; D call uncertain. V lost 5 bases to trimming and J lost 0 bases, with 8 bases between them. The germline V gene encodes CDR1 KGHSH and CDR2 LQKENI. The CDR3 extends over 14 amino acids. The CDR3 DNA reads TGTGCCAGCTCAGCTGCGGATAGCAATCAGCCCCAGCATTTT. This encodes CASSAADSNQPQHF.

The chain carries TRBV5-1 and TRBJ1-1; 9 nucleotides align to TRBD1. V was pared by 3 bases and J by 4 bases, with 10 bases of the junction left unmatched. Germline CDR1 and CDR2: SGHRS and YFSETQ. The CDR3 spans 16 residues. The CDR3 sequence: CASSYNQQGASTEAFF. DNA of the CDR3: TGCGCCAGCAGCTACAACCAACAGGGGGCGTCCACTGAAGCTTTCTTT.

The J gene is TRBJ2-4, the V gene TRBV28; 15 nucleotides agree with TRBD2. The J segment lost 8 bases and the V segment lost 6 bases, leaving 14 bases of the junction unmatched. CDR1 is MDHEN, CDR2 SYDVKM, per germline. The CDR3 sequence is 18 residues long. The CDR3 DNA reads as TGTGCCAGCAGCCTACGGGGACTAGCGGGGGGCCAGGGAGACATTCAGTACTTC. Its translation: CASSLRGLAGGQGDIQYF.

The genes are TRBV14 and TRBJ1-1; no clear D gene. CDR1 is SGHDN and CDR2 is FVKESK in the germline V gene. The CDR3 runs 16 residues. V lost 0 bases and J 0 bases, leaving 11 bases between the germline ends. In DNA form, the CDR3 reads TGTGCCAGCAGCCAAGAAACGTGGGCAGTGAACACTGAAGCTTTCTTT. Translation gives CASSQETWAVNTEAFF.

The chain recombines TRBV7-2 with TRBJ2-1; the D is unclear. Germline CDR1 SGHTA, CDR2 FQGNSA. The CDR3 spans 12 residues. With 4 bases removed from V and 6 bases from J, the gap between germline ends came to 7 bases. CDR3 amino acids: CASSSHFNEQFF. CDR3 nucleotides: TGTGCCAGCAGCTCGCACTTCAATGAGCAGTTCTTC.

This chain uses TRBV9 with TRBJ1-1; 10 bases line up with TRBD1. Germline lookup yields CDR1 SGDLS and CDR2 YYNGEE. The CDR3 is 14 amino acids. Trimming took 4 bases from V and 5 from J; bases not matched to a gene: 5. The CDR3 here is CASSPRDRGTEAFF. CDR3 nucleotides: TGTGCCAGCAGCCCCCGGGACAGGGGTACTGAAGCTTTCTTT.

The chain is built from TRBV10-3 and TRBJ1-1; D is uncertain. Per the germline V gene, CDR1 is ENHRY and CDR2 is SYGVKD. This CDR3 is built from 17 residues. V was clipped by 0 bases and J by 5 bases, with 19 bases between them. CDR3 protein: CAISESPRVRGGTEAFF. The CDR3 nucleotides read TGTGCCATCAGTGAGTCTCCAAGGGTCCGCGGAGGGACTGAAGCTTTCTTT.